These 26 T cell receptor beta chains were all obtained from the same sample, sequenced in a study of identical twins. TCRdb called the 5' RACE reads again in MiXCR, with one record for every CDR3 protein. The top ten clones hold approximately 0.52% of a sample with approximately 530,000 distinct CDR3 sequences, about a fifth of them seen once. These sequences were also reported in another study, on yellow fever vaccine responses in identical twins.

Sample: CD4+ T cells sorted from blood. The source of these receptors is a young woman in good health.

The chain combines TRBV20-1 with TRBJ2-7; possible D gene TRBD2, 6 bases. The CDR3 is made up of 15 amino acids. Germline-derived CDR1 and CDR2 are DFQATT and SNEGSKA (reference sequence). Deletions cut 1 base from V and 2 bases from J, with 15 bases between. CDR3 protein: CSARGRDSWPYEQYF. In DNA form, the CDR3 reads TGCAGTGCTAGAGGCCGGGACTCCTGGCCCTACGAGCAGTACTTC.

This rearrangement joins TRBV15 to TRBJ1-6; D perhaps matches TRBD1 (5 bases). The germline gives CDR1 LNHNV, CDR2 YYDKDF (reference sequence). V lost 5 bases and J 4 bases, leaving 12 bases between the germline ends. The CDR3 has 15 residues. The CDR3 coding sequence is TGTGCCACCAGCCCAGGGAGGGTATATAATTCACCCCTCCACTTT. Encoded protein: CATSPGRVYNSPLHF.

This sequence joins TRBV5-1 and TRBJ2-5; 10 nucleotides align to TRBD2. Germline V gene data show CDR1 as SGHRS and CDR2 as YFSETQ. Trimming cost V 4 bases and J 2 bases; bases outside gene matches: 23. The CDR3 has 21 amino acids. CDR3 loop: CASSRNGLAEGWVLMQETQYF. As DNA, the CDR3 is TGCGCCAGCAGCAGAAATGGACTAGCGGAGGGCTGGGTCTTGATGCAAGAGACCCAGTACTTC.

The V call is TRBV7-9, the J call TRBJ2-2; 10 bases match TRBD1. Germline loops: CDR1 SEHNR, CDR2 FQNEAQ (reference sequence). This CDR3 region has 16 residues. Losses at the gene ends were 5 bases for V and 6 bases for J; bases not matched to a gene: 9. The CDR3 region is CASSPRTGGIAGELFF. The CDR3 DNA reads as TGTGCCAGCAGCCCTCGGACAGGGGGGATCGCCGGGGAGCTGTTTTTT.

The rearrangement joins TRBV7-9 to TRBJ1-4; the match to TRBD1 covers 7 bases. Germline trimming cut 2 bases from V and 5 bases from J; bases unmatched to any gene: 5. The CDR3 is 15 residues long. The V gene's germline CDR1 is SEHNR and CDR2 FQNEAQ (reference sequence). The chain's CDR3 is CASSLSGTVNEKLFF. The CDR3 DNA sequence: TGTGCCAGCAGCTTATCTGGGACAGTGAATGAAAAACTGTTTTTT.

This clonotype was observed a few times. CDR3 nucleotides: TGCGCCAGCAGCCAAATACAGGGGTTACAAAACATTCAGTACTTC. Residues: CASSQIQGLQNIQYF. The chain joins TRBV4-1 to TRBJ2-4; 7 positions match TRBD1. Trimming at V came to 2 bases and at J to 5 bases, leaving 6 bases not matched to a gene. CDR1 and CDR2 (germline): MGHRA, YSYEKL. The CDR3 runs to 15 residues.

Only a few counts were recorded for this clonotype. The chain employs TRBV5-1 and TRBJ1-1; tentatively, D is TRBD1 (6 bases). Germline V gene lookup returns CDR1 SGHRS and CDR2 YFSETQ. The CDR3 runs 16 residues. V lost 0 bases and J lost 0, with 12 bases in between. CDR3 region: CASSLAGGPLNTEAFF. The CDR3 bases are TGCGCCAGCAGCTTGGCGGGGGGGCCCTTGAACACTGAAGCTTTCTTT.

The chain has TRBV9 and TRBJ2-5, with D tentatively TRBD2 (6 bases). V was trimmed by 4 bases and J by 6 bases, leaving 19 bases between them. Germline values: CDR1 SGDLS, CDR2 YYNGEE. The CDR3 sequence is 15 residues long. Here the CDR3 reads CASSPRSGDVQTQYF. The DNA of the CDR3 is TGTGCCAGCAGCCCTCGGTCGGGGGATGTGCAGACCCAGTACTTC. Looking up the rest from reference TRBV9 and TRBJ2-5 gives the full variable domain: DSGVTQTPKHLITATGQRVTLRCSPRSGDLSVYWYQQSLDQGLQFLIQYYNGEERAKGNILERFSAQQFPDLHSELNLSSLELGDSALYFCASSPRSGDVQTQYFGPGTRLLVL.

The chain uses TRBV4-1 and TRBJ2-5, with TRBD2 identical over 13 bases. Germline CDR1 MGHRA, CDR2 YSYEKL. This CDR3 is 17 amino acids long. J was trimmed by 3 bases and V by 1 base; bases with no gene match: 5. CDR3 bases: TGCGCCAGCAGCCAAGGACTAGCGGGAGGCCCAAAAGAGACCCAGTACTTC. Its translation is CASSQGLAGGPKETQYF.

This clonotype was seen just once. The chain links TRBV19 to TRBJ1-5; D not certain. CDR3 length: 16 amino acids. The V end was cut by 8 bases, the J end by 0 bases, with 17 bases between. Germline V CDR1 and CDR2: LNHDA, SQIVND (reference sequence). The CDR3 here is CASRDGSAYSNQPQHF. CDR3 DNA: TGTGCCAGTCGGGATGGGTCAGCGTATAGCAATCAGCCCCAGCATTTT. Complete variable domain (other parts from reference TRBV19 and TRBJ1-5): DGGITQSPKYLFRKEGQNVTLSCEQNLNHDAMYWYRQDPGQGLRLIYYSQIVNDFQKGDIAEGYSVSREKKESFPLTVTSAQKNPTAFYLCASRDGSAYSNQPQHFGDGTRLSIL.

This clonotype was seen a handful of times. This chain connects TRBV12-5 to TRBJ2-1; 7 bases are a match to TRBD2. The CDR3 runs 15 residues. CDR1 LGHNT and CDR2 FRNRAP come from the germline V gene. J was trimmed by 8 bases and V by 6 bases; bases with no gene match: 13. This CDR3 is CASGKPSGGAHEQFF. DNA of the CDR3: TGTGCTAGTGGAAAACCTAGCGGAGGGGCCCATGAGCAGTTCTTC.

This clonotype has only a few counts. Here the CDR3 DNA reads TGTGCCAGCAGCACCGGACGGGCCGGGGAGCTGTTTTTT. As protein: CASSTGRAGELFF. The chain carries TRBV3-1 and TRBJ2-2; D remains unclear. The CDR3 is made up of 13 amino acids. V lost 5 bases to trimming and J lost 6 bases, with 10 bases between them. CDR1 is LGHDT and CDR2 is YNNKEL in the germline V gene (reference sequence). The full variable domain, completed using reference TRBV3-1 and TRBJ2-2, is DTAVSQTPKYLVTQMGNDKSIKCEQNLGHDTMYWYKQDSKKFLKIMFSYNNKELIINETVPNRFSPKSPDKAHLNLHINSLELGDSAVYFCASSTGRAGELFFGEGSRLTVL.

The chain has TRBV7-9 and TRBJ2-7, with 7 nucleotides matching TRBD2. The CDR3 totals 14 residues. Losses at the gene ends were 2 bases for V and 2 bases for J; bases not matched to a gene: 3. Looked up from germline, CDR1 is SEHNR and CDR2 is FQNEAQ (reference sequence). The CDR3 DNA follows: TGTGCCAGCAGCTTACGCGGGACTACCTACGAGCAGTACTTC. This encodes CASSLRGTTYEQYF.

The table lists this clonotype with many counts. The DNA of the CDR3 is TGTGCCAGCAGTTTAAATGGGGATCAGCCCCAGCATTTT. Translation gives CASSLNGDQPQHF. V and J are TRBV12-3 or TRBV12-4 and TRBJ1-5; D call uncertain. Trimming pared 2 bases from V and 5 bases from J, leaving 7 bases between. The CDR3 sequence is 13 residues long.

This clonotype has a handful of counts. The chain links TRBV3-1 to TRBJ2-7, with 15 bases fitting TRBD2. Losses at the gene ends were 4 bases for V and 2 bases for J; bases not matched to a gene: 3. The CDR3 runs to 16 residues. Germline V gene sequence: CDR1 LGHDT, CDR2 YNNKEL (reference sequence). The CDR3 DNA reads TGTGCCAGCAGCCCTCGGACTAGCGGGAGGGCCTACGAGCAGTACTTC. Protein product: CASSPRTSGRAYEQYF.

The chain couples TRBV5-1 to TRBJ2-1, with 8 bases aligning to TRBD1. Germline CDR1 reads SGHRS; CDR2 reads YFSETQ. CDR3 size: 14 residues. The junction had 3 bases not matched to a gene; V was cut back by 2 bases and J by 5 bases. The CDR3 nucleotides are TGCGCCAGCAGCTTTGGGACAGGTGACAATGAGCAGTTCTTC. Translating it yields CASSFGTGDNEQFF.

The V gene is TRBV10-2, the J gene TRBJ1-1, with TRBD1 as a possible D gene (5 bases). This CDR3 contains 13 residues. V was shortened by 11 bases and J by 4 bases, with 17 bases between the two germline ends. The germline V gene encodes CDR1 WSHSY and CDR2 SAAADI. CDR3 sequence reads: CASPGASGTEAFF. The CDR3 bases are TGCGCCTCCCCCGGGGCTTCGGGCACTGAAGCTTTCTTT.

The CDR3 loop is CASSFPGAASYEQYF. The CDR3 DNA reads as TGTGCCAGCAGTTTCCCAGGGGCCGCATCCTACGAGCAGTACTTC. The chain uses TRBV28 and TRBJ2-7; D possibly corresponds to TRBD1 (6 bases). With 3 bases removed from V and 1 base from J, the gap between germline ends came to 13 bases. CDR3 size: 15 residues. Germline CDR1 is MDHEN and CDR2 is SYDVKM. Variable domain in full (rest from reference TRBV28 and TRBJ2-7): DVKVTQSSRYLVKRTGEKVFLECVQDMDHENMFWYRQDPGLGLRLIYFSYDVKMKEKGDIPEGYSVSREKKERFSLILESASTNQTSMYLCASSFPGAASYEQYFGPGTRLTVT.

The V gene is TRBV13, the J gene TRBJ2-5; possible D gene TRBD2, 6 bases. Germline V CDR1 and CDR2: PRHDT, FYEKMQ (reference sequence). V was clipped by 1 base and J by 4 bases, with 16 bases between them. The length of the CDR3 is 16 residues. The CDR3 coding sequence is TGTGCCAGCAGCTTAGAAGCCGGAGGAGGGAGAGAGACCCAGTACTTC. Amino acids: CASSLEAGGGRETQYF.

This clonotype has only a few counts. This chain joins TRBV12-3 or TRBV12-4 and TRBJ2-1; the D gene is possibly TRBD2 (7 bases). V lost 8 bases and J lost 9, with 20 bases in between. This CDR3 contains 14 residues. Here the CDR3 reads CASSFRGGKGEQFF. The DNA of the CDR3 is TGTGCCAGCTCATTTAGGGGGGGAAAGGGTGAGCAGTTCTTC.

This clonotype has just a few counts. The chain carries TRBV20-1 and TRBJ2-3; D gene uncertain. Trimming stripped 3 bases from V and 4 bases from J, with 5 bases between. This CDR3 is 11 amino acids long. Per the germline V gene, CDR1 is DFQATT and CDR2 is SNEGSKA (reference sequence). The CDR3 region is CSARDPDTQYF. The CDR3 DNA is TGCAGTGCTAGGGACCCAGATACGCAGTATTTT.

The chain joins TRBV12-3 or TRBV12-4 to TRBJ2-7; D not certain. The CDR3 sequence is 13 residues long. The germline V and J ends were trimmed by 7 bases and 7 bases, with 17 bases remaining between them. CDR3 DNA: TGTGCCAGCACCGGGTCTAGTCCCTCGGAGCAGTACTTC. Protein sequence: CASTGSSPSEQYF.

DNA for the CDR3: TGCAGTGCCCTGCCGCGTGGGCGGTATGGCTACACCTTC. It is translated as CSALPRGRYGYTF. This sequence joins TRBV20-1 and TRBJ1-2, with D unclear. Germline assignment: CDR1 DFQATT and CDR2 SNEGSKA (reference sequence). This CDR3 comprises 13 residues. Trimming took off 6 bases at V and 5 bases at J, with 16 bases between the two ends.

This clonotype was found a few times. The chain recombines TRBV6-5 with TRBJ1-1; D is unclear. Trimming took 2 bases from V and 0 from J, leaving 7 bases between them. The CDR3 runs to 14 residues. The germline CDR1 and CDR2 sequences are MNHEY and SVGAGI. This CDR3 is CASSYMRMNTEAFF. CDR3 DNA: TGTGCCAGCAGTTACATGCGGATGAACACTGAAGCTTTCTTT.

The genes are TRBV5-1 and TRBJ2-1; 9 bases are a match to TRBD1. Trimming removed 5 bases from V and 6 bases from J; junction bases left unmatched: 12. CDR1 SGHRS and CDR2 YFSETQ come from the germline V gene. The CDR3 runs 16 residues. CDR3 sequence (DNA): TGCGCCAGCAGATCCGCCGGGACAGGGTTTGGCAATGAGCAGTTCTTC. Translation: CASRSAGTGFGNEQFF.

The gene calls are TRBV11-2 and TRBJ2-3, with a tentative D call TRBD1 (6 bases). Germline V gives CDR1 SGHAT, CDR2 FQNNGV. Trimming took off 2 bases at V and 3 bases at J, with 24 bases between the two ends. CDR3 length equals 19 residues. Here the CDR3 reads CASSLRGVATKGGTDTQYF. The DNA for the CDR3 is TGTGCCAGCAGCTTAAGAGGAGTGGCGACTAAAGGGGGAACAGATACGCAGTATTTT.